The sample holds a few counts of the clone carrying this T cell receptor (beta chain). Antigen: not known. Noted time point: newly diagnosed GD, antithyroid drugs for less than 3 months. Preparation of the TCR library used RNA extracted from PBMCs. The record originates from a study of regulatory T cells in long-lasting Graves disease. General study results and limits: Newly diagnosed disease favored TRBV20-1 and TRBJ2-1 over persistent disease. Persistent-disease Graves' patients showed less TCR diversity than new cases.

The V gene end was trimmed by 3 bases and the J gene end by 9 bases; junction bases not matched to a gene: 12. Germline V gene sequence: CDR1 SGHRS, CDR2 YFSETQ. The CDR3 extends over 16 amino acids. Through Arm-PCR of CDR3 regions and iRepertoire HTBI primers, TCR beta libraries were built. One entry per CDR3 protein results from TCRdb running MiXCR on the multiplex PCR reads. The data show over 200,000 distinct CDR3 sequences, with 15% to 20% seen just once and less than 15% held by the top ten. The sample was also reused in another study, on T cells in Graves' hyperthyroidism and ophthalmopathy. That study reports: The HTBI set primed first-round TCR CDR3 RT-PCR.

The V and J genes are TRBV5-1 and TRBJ1-6; the match to TRBD1 covers 7 bases. The clonotype comes from a woman between 25 and 40 years old with Graves disease. The source material was peripheral blood mononuclear cells (PBMCs), sampled at new diagnosis, from a patient treated with antithyroid drugs. CDR3 loop: CASSWGDSLGSSPLHF. The CDR3 DNA sequence: TGCGCCAGCAGCTGGGGGGACAGCCTAGGTAGTTCACCCCTCCACTTT.